This T cell receptor (beta chain) originates from a study of cytomegalovirus exposure and HLA in healthy donors. PCR primers comprised 60 Vbeta and 13 Jbeta primers. This table comes from immunoSEQ multiplex PCR, and its TCRdb copy is limited to in-frame clones, with some not included. The sample contains roughly 160,000 clones, about 75% of which appear only once. This CDR3 region has 16 residues. V lost 3 bases and J lost 5; bases outside the gene matches: 10. Germline V gene lookup returns CDR1 SGHNT and CDR2 YENEEA. Details on this clone: The antigen remains undetermined.

Notes on the study in general: Immune exposure information available was restricted to CMV serostatus. A later analysis found most CMV-associated TCR beta chains apparently HLA-restricted.

Source material: PBMCs. This clonotype was obtained from a female donor in good health and CMV-seronegative. V is TRBV11-3 and J is TRBJ2-7, with 10 bases fitting TRBD2. CDR3 sequence: CASSLASGGPPDEQYF. The CDR3 DNA follows: TGTGCCAGCAGCTTGGCTAGCGGGGGTCCTCCCGACGAGCAGTACTTC. Combining the CDR3 with reference TRBV11-3 and TRBJ2-7 gives the whole variable domain EAGVVQSPRYKIIEKKQPVAFWCNPISGHNTLYWYLQNLGQGPELLIRYENEEAVDDSQLPKDRFSAERLKGVDSTLKIQPAELGDSAVYLCASSLASGGPPDEQYFGPGTRLTVT.